At least ten counts were recorded for the clone carrying this T cell receptor beta chain. Its antigen is as yet unknown. Thyroid ultrasound and orbital computed tomography, with clinical symptoms and serum thyroxine and TRAb, informed diagnoses. RNA transcripts yielded amplified TCR beta CDR3 regions. The TCR CDR3 first-round RT-PCR relied on the HTBI primer set. MiXCR, applied by TCRdb to the multiplex PCR reads, yields one record per CDR3 protein. The sample lists fewer than 650,000 distinct CDR3 sequences; 46% were seen once. The CDR3 consists of 15 residues. V lost 2 bases, J lost 1 base, and 2 bases stayed unmatched. Germline-derived CDR1 and CDR2 are LNHNV and YYDKDF (reference sequence). These data belong to a study of T cells in Graves' hyperthyroidism and ophthalmopathy. General study findings and limits: Separation of ophthalmopathy from stable hyperthyroidism was achieved by a 13 V-J model. The model forecast ophthalmopathy, anticipating it by a median approximately 7 months before onset. Most clonotypes expanded in thyroid above 0.001 were likewise present in blood.

The receptor comes from an adult woman with Graves' disease, either hyperthyroidism or ophthalmopathy (not recorded which). Sequenced: peripheral blood or thyroid tissue (not recorded which). The rearrangement uses TRBV15 and TRBJ1-1; 9 bases agree with TRBD1. CDR3 sequence: CATSRWGQGNTEAFF. The CDR3 region has the DNA TGTGCCACCAGCAGATGGGGACAGGGGAACACTGAAGCTTTCTTT.